A selection of T cell receptor beta chains follows, all from one sample in a study of CD8 T cells in ankylosing spondylitis. Each CDR3 protein gets one entry after TCRdb re-called the 5' RACE reads with MiXCR. The sample consists of roughly 150,000 distinct CDR3 sequences, 9.8% of them appearing once. Material for sequencing was blood, either unsorted or a sorted T cell fraction (not recorded which). All receptors derive from a female donor with ankylosing spondylitis or in good health (not recorded which). Both conserved end residues are trimmed from each CDR3. Each record gives: V gene, CDR3 protein.

TRBV7-9,ASSPRVDTQY
TRBV6-4,ASSDSPGGSRNYNEQF
TRBV20-1,SASSELGSGTWVEQF
TRBV19,ASSINRLRHTEAF
TRBV4-1,ASSPSGTGYYEQY
TRBV7-2,ASSLTTWAETQY
TRBV7-9,ASSIAGGNTGELF
TRBV30,AWNLNTGELF
TRBV11-3,ASSLSQRGLNNQPQH
TRBV5-5,ASSLEDRGPYEQY
TRBV12-3/TRBV12-4,ASSTDRQGVTNTEAF
TRBV20-1,SARIAGGFGETQY
TRBV29-1,SVETGQESQETQY
TRBV4-2,ASSYYSGSGYEQY
TRBV13,ASSAYRGGDEQF
TRBV9,ASSVEGRSTDTQY
TRBV28,ASSTRQGWSYGYT
TRBV15,ATSDGLYTDTQY
TRBV4-3,ASSQAQGSHEQY
TRBV2,ARTLRGTTDTQY
TRBV6-1,ASAWSGDRGYEQY
TRBV29-1,SVATGGNTGELF
TRBV9,ASSGSGSGDGYT
TRBV9,ASSESGTVNTEAF
TRBV12-3/TRBV12-4,ASTISGRGNEQY
TRBV7-8,ASSLAAGRNTEAF
TRBV7-9,ASAHSLSIYEQY
TRBV12-3/TRBV12-4,ASSPDWGNSPLH
TRBV3-1,ASSHDHAYEQY
TRBV6-1,ASSESQISNQPQH
TRBV7-9,ASSLYRDLQETQY
TRBV20-1,SARGTDQDTQY
TRBV20-1,SARGENYEQY
TRBV5-1,ASSLAATYEQY
TRBV27,ASSLWTGGDKQY
TRBV4-3,ASSPGHSVDTQY
TRBV20-1,SPTGDKGGYGYT
TRBV27,ASSFGQGGTDTQY
TRBV3-1,ASSPDSYKQY
TRBV6-2/TRBV6-3,ASSYSTGELF
TRBV29-1,SVSNDRVVTDTQY
TRBV4-3,ASSQGPPAVTYEQY
TRBV7-9,ATTEHTGELF
TRBV28,ASSLLGSGRAIGEF
TRBV6-5,ASSYKRTQNTEAF
TRBV2,ATRGTRVEQF
TRBV14,ASSQLTGANGYT
TRBV20-1,SAPALDGLSYEQY
TRBV7-8,ASTPKTGELF
TRBV7-8,ASSLAIAGGIDTQY
TRBV12-3/TRBV12-4,ASSSPPTQY
TRBV7-9,ASSTGVNQPQH
TRBV20-1,SARRGSSYEQY
TRBV15,ATSTDRATNEKLF
TRBV7-9,ASSRTSGHEQF
TRBV5-5,ASSWRGGNTEAF
TRBV12-3/TRBV12-4,ASSPEHFKETQY
TRBV29-1,SVGGQLYGYT